Sequencing of this TCR beta chain was carried out in a study of cytomegalovirus exposure and HLA in healthy donors. The study, taken as a whole, reports: Researchers had no immune exposure information except CMV serostatus available. TCR beta chains associated with HLA were, in a later analysis, more clonally expanded than equally common others.

To note about this clone: Its antigen remains unidentified.

Vbeta (60) and Jbeta (13) primers were used in the PCR. Assay: immunoSEQ multiplex PCR; the TCRdb copy retains only in-frame clones and omits some. The sample records some 150,000 clones, roughly 80% being singletons. The J segment lost 2 bases and the V segment lost 6 bases, leaving 10 bases of the junction unmatched. CDR1 and CDR2 (germline): SGHDN, FVKESK. The CDR3 runs 17 residues. The receptor was isolated from a female donor in good health and CMV-seronegative. The chain recombines TRBV14 with TRBJ1-3; 10 bases fit TRBD1. Sequenced: PBMCs. The DNA for the CDR3 is TGTGCCAGCAGTCGGACAGGGGGGTTCCGGGCTGGAAACACCATATATTTT. Translating gives CASSRTGGFRAGNTIYF.